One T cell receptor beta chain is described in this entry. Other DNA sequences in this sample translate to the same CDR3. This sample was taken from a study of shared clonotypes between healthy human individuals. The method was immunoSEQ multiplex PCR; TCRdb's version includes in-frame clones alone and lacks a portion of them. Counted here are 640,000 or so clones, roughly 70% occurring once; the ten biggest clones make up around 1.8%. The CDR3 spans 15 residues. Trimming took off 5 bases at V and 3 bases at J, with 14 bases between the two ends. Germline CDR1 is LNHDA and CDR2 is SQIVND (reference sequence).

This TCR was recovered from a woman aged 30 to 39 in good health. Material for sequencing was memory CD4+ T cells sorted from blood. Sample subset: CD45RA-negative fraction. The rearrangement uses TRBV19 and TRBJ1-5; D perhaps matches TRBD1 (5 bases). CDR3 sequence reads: CASSPGTASNQPQHF. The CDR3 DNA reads TGTGCCAGTAGTCCCGGGACGGCTTCCAATCAGCCCCAGCATTTT.